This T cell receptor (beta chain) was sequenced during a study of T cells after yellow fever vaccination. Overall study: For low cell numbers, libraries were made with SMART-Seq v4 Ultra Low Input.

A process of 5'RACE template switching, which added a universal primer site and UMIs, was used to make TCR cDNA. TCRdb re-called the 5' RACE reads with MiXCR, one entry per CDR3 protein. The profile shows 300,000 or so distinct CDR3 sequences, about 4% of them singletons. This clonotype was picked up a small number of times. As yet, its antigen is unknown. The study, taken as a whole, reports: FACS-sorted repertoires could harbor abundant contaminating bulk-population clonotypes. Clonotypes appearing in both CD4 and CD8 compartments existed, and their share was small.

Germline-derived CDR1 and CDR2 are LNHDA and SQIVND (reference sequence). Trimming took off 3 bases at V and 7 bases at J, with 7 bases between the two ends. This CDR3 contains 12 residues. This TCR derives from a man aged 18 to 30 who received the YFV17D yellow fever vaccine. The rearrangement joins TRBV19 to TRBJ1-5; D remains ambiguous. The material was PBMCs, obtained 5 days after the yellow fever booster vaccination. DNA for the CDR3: TGTGCCAGTAGTATGGGCGGCCAGCCCCAGCATTTT. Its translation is CASSMGGQPQHF.